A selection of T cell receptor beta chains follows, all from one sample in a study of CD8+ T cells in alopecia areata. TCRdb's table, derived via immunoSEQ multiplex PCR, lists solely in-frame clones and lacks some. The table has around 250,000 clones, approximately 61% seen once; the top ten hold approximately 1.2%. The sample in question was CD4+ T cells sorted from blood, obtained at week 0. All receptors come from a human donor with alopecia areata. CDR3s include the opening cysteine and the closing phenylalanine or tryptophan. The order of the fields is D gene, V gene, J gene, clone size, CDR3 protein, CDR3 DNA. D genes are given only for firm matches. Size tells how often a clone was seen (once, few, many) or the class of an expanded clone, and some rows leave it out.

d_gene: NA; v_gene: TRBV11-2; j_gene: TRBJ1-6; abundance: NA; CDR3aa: CASSRDSANSPLHF; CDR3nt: TGTGCCAGCAGCCGAGACAGCGCAAATTCACCCCTCCACTTT
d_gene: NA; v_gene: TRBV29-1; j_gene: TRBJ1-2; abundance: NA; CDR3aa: CSVDRGYGYTF; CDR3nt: TGCAGCGTTGACAGGGGCTATGGCTACACCTTC
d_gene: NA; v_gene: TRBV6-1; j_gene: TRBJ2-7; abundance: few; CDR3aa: CAIQNHQGGEQYF; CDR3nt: TGTGCCATCCAAAACCATCAGGGTGGAGAGCAGTACTTC
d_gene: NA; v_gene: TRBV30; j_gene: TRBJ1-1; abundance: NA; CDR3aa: CAYAHRMNTEAFF; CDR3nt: TGTGCCTATGCACATCGGATGAACACTGAAGCTTTCTTT
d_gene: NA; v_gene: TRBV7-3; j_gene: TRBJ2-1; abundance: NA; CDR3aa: CASSLSGVYNEQFF; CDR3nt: TGTGCCAGCAGCTTAAGCGGGGTTTACAATGAGCAGTTCTTC
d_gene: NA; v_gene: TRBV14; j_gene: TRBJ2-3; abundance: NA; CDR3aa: CASSRSSSVYHTQYF; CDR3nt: TGTGCCAGCAGCAGGTCCTCTTCGGTCTACCATACGCAGTATTTT
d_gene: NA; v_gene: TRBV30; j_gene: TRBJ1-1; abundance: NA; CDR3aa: CAWGPRGDTEAFF; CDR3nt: TGTGCCTGGGGACCTAGGGGAGACACTGAAGCTTTCTTT
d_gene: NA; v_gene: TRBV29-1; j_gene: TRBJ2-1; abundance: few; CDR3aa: CSVVLNSAGAQSSYNEQFF; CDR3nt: TGCAGCGTTGTATTAAACTCGGCGGGGGCACAGAGCTCCTACAATGAGCAGTTCTTC
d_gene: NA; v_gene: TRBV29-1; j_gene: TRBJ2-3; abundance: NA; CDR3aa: CSARLSTDTQYF; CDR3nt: TGCAGCGCTCGACTGTCCACAGATACGCAGTATTTT
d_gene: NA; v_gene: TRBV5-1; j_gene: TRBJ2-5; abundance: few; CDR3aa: CASSLGYGWTQETQYF; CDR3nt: TGCGCCAGCAGCTTGGGTTACGGTTGGACCCAAGAGACCCAGTACTTC
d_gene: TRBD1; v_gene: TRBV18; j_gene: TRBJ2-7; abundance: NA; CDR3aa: CASSPSDRASYEQYF; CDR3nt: TGTGCCAGCTCACCGTCTGACAGGGCGTCCTACGAGCAGTACTTC
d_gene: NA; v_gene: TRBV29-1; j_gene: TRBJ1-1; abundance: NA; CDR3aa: CSVVSANTEAFF; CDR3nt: TGCAGCGTTGTTTCAGCGAACACTGAAGCTTTCTTT
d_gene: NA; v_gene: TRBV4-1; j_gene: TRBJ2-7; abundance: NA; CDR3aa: CASSRFSGQGRSYEQYF; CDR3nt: TGCGCCAGCAGCCGCTTCAGCGGTCAGGGGCGCTCGTACGAGCAGTACTTC
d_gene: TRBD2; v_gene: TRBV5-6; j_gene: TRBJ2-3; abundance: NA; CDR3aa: CASSLYGTSGDTQYF; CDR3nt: TGTGCCAGCAGCTTATACGGGACTAGCGGCGATACGCAGTATTTT
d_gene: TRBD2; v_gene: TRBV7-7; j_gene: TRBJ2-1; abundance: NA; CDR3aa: CASSLGTSGYNEQFF; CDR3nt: TGTGCTAGCAGCCTCGGGACTAGCGGTTACAATGAGCAGTTCTTC
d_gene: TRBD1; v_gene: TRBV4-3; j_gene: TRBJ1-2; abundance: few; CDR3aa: CASSQDLAGGRYGYTF; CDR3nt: TGCGCCAGCAGCCAAGATCTGGCAGGGGGCCGCTATGGCTACACCTTC
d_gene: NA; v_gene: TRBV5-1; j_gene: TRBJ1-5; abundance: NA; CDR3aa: CASSRLRGDEPQHF; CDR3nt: TGCGCCAGCAGCCGGCTGAGGGGCGACGAGCCCCAGCATTTT
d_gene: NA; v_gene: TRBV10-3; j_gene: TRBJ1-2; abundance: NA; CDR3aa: CAISDGGAYGYTF; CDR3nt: TGTGCCATCAGTGATGGCGGGGCCTATGGCTACACCTTC
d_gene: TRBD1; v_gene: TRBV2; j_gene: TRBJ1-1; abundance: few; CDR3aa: CASSGDSTEAFF; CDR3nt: TGTGCCAGCAGTGGGGACAGCACTGAAGCTTTCTTT
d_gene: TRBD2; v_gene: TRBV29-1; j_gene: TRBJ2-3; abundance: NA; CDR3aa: CSAKTSGTYTDTQYF; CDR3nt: TGCAGCGCCAAGACTAGCGGGACCTACACAGATACGCAGTATTTT
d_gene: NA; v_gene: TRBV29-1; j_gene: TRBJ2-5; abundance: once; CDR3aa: CSSRDGEETQYF; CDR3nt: TGCAGCTCCCGGGACGGCGAAGAGACCCAGTACTTC
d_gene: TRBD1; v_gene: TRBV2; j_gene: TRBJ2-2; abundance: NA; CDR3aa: CASRATGVDGELFF; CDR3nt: TGTGCCAGCAGAGCTACAGGGGTGGACGGGGAGCTGTTTTTT
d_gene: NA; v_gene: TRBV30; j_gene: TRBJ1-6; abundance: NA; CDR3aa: CAWSPHRVGSPLHF; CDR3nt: TGTGCCTGGAGTCCCCACAGGGTGGGTTCACCCCTCCACTTT
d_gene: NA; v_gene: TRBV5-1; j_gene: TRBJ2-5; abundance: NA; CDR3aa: CASSLLGAGETQYF; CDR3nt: TGCGCCAGCAGCTTGCTGGGGGCAGGAGAGACCCAGTACTTC
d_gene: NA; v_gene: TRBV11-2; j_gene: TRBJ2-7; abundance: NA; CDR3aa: CASSLPGRPGEQYF; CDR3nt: TGTGCCAGCAGCTTGCCGGGACGGCCAGGGGAGCAGTACTTC
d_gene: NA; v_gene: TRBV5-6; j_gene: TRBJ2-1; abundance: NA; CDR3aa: CASSLRRNEQFF; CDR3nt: TGTGCCAGCAGCTTGAGGCGGAATGAGCAGTTCTTC
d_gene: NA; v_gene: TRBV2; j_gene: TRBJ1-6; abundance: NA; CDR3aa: CASSERPYPDSPLHF; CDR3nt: TGTGCCAGCAGTGAAAGGCCTTACCCAGATTCACCCCTCCACTTT
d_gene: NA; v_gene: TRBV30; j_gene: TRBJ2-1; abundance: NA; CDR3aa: CAGRPPSSYNEQFF; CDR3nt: TGTGCCGGGAGACCTCCGAGCTCCTACAATGAGCAGTTCTTC
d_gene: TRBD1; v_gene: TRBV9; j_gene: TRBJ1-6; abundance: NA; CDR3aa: CASSVSGGVGVLNSPLHF; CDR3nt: TGTGCCAGCAGCGTATCAGGGGGCGTAGGGGTGCTCAATTCACCCCTCCACTTT
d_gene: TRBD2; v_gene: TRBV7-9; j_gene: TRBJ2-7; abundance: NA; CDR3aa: CASSVLSGGLYEQYF; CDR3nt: TGTGCCAGCTCAGTCCTTAGCGGGGGGCTCTACGAGCAGTACTTC
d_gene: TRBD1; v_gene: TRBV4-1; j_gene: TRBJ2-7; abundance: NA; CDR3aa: CASSPRDSSYEQYF; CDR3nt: TGCGCCAGCAGCCCCCGGGACAGCTCCTACGAGCAGTACTTC
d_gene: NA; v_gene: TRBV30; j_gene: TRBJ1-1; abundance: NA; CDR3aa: CAWDGLMNTEAFF; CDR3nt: TGTGCCTGGGACGGACTCATGAACACTGAAGCTTTCTTT
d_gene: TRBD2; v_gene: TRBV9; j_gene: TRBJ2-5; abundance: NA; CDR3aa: CASSVVASGQETQYF; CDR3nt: TGTGCCAGCAGCGTAGTTGCTAGCGGGCAAGAGACCCAGTACTTC
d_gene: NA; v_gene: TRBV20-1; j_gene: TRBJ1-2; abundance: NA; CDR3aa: CSASRGGYTF; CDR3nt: TGCAGTGCTAGCAGGGGCGGCTACACCTTC
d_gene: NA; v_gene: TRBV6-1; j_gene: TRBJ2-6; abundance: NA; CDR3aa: CASSESGANVLTF; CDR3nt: TGTGCCAGCAGTGAAAGTGGGGCCAACGTCCTGACTTTC
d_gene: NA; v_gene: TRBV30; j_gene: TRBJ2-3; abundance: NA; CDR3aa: CACLGTQYF; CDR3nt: TGTGCCTGCCTCGGTACGCAGTATTTT
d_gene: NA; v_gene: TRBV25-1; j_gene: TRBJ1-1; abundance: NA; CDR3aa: CASSETSRVGMNTEAFF; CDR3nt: TGTGCCAGCAGTGAAACCAGCAGGGTGGGCATGAACACTGAAGCTTTCTTT
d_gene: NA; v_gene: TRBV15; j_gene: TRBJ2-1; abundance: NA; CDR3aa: CATSKDPGTYNEQFF; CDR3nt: TGTGCCACCAGCAAAGACCCCGGGACTTACAATGAGCAGTTCTTC
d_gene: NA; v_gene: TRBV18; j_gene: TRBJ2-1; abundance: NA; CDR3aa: CASSPNRASSYNEQFF; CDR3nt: TGTGCCAGCTCACCCAACAGGGCTAGCTCCTACAATGAGCAGTTCTTC
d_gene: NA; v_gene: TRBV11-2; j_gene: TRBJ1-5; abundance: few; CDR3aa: CASSFGSDNQPQHF; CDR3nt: TGTGCCAGCAGCTTCGGTTCCGACAATCAGCCCCAGCATTTT
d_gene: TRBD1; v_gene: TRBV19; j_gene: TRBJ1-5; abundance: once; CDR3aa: CASTKGQGGNQPQHF; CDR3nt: TGTGCCAGTACGAAAGGACAGGGAGGCAATCAGCCCCAGCATTTT
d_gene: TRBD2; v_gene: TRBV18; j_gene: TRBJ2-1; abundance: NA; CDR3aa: CASSPPGLAGGYEQFF; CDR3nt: TGTGCCAGCTCACCACCCGGACTAGCGGGGGGCTATGAGCAGTTCTTC
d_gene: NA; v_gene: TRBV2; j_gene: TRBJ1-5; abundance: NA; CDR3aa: CASKQGAQPQHF; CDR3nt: TGTGCCAGCAAACAGGGAGCTCAGCCCCAGCATTTT
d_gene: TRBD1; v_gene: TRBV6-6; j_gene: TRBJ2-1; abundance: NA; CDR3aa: CASSPPTGFKSNEQFF; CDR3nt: TGTGCCAGCAGCCCCCCGACAGGGTTCAAGTCGAATGAGCAGTTCTTC
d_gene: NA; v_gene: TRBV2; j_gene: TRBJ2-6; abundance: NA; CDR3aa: CASSEGFGANVLTF; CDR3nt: TGTGCCAGCAGTGAGGGGTTCGGGGCCAACGTCCTGACTTTC
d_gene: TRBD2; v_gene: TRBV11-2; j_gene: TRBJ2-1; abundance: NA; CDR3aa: CASSAISGAEQFF; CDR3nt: TGTGCCAGCAGCGCCATTAGCGGGGCTGAGCAGTTCTTC
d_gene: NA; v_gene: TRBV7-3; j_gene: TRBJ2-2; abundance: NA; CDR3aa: CASSLDAGELFF; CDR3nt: TGTGCCAGCAGCTTAGACGCCGGGGAGCTGTTTTTT
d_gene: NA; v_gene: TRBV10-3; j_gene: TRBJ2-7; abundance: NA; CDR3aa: CAISAGPSAYEQYF; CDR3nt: TGTGCCATCAGTGCAGGGCCTTCCGCCTACGAGCAGTACTTC
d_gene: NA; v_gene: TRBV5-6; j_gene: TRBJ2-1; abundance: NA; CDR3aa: CASRSGRGNEQFF; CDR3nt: TGTGCCAGCAGGTCCGGTCGGGGCAATGAGCAGTTCTTC
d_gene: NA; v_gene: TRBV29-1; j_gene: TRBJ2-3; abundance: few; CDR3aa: CSVEKGIDTQYF; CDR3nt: TGCAGCGTTGAAAAAGGTATCGATACGCAGTATTTT
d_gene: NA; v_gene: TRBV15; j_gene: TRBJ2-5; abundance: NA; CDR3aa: CATSRDRASQETQYF; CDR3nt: TGTGCCACCAGCAGAGATCGTGCTAGCCAAGAGACCCAGTACTTC
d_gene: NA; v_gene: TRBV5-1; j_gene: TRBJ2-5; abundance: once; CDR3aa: CASSLEGPETQYF; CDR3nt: TGCGCCAGCAGCTTGGAAGGGCCGGAGACCCAGTACTTC
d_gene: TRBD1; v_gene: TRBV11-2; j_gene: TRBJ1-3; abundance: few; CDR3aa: CASSRFGKDRGLDF; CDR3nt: TGTGCCAGCAGCCGTTTCGGGAAGGACAGGGGGCTCGATTTT